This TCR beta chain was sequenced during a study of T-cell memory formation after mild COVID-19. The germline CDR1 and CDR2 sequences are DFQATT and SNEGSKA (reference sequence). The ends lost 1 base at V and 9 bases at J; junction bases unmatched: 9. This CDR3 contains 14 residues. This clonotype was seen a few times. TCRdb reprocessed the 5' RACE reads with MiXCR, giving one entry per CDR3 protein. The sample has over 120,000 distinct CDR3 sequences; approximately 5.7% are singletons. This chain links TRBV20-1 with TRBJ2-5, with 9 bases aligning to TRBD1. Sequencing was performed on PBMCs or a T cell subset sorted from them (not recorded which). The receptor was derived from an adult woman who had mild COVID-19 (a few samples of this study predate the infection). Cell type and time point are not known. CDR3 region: CSARGQGGHAAQYF. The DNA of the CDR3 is TGCAGTGCTAGAGGACAGGGGGGGCACGCGGCCCAGTACTTC.